What follows are 23 T cell receptor beta chains derived from one specimen sequenced in a study of shared clonotypes between healthy human individuals. Profiled with immunoSEQ multiplex PCR; TCRdb holds only in-frame clones, not every one. The repertoire has 490,000 or so clones, 76% of them found once; the top ten carry over 10%. Specimen: PBMCs. These receptors were taken from a middle-aged woman in good health. Some clones in this sample may be carry-over from other donors' samples.

In DNA, the CDR3 is TGTGCCAGCAACCCCCACGGGAAATCCTACAATGAGCAGTTCTTC. This gives the protein CASNPHGKSYNEQFF. This chain uses TRBV28 with TRBJ2-1; possibly TRBD2 for D (5 bases). V was trimmed by 7 bases and J by 1 base, leaving 14 bases between them. CDR1 is MDHEN and CDR2 is SYDVKM in the germline V gene. CDR3 size: 15 residues.

The genes are TRBV4-3 and TRBJ2-3; tentatively, D is TRBD2 (6 bases). The germline V gene encodes CDR1 LGHNA and CDR2 YSLEER. Trimming cost V 0 bases and J 6 bases, with 16 bases left between them. There are 16 residues in the CDR3. The CDR3 loop is CASSQDWRDLGDTQYF. The CDR3 nucleotides are TGCGCCAGCAGCCAAGATTGGCGGGACCTGGGGGATACGCAGTATTTT.

The chain employs TRBV7-2 and TRBJ2-7; D might be TRBD1 (5 bases). Germline assignment: CDR1 SGHTA and CDR2 FQGNSA. CDR3 length: 13 residues. The ends were cut back, 5 bases at V and 2 bases at J, with 10 bases in the middle. CDR3 sequence: CASSMTVTYEQYF. DNA of the CDR3: TGTGCCAGCAGCATGACAGTTACCTACGAGCAGTACTTC.

The gene calls are TRBV21-1 and TRBJ1-5. TRBV21-1 is deemed a pseudogene. This CDR3 is built from 18 residues. CDR3 coding DNA: TGTGCCAGCAGCAAAGGGGGTCCACAGTCGGCTAGCAATCAGCCCCAGCATTTT. Its translation: CASSKGGPQSASNQPQHF.

The genes are TRBV7-8 and TRBJ1-1; maybe TRBD1 (6 bases). Germline V gene lookup returns CDR1 SGHVS and CDR2 FQNEAQ. The V and J ends lost 11 bases and 4 bases respectively, with 11 bases between them. The CDR3 has 11 amino acids. The CDR3 loop is CAVLGGTEAFF. CDR3 DNA: TGTGCCGTTCTAGGGGGCACTGAAGCTTTCTTT.

V and J are TRBV5-4 and TRBJ2-2; TRBD2 might be the D (6 bases). V lost 10 bases and J 2 bases, leaving 12 bases between the germline ends. The CDR3 length is 13 residues. Per the germline V gene, CDR1 is SGHNT and CDR2 is YYREEE (reference sequence). CDR3 nucleotides: TGTGCCGGAGGACTACCTAACACCGGGGAGCTGTTTTTT. It translates to CAGGLPNTGELFF.

This clone came up once. This rearrangement joins TRBV5-4 to TRBJ2-5, with TRBD2 matching over 9 bases. The CDR3 covers 15 residues. CDR1 is SGHNT, CDR2 YYREEE, per germline (reference sequence). V dropped 4 bases and J dropped 3; count of bases not matched to a gene: 7. CDR3 sequence reads: CASSKSGRSEETQYF. CDR3 coding DNA: TGTGCCAGCAGCAAAAGCGGGAGGAGTGAAGAGACCCAGTACTTC.

This clone was detected once. Additional DNA sequences in this sample encode the identical CDR3. The chain combines TRBV18 with TRBJ2-3; D remains ambiguous. Germline V gene sequence: CDR1 KGHSH, CDR2 LQKENI. The V and J ends lost 6 bases and 0 bases respectively, with 4 bases between them. The CDR3 spans 12 residues. The CDR3 sequence: CASSPSTDTQYF. In DNA form, the CDR3 reads TGTGCCAGCTCCCCTAGCACAGATACGCAGTATTTT.

Concerning this clone itself: Sequence at one end of the junction differs from germline and may be a read error. The chain carries TRBV28 and TRBJ2-5; 9 bases are a match to TRBD1. The CDR3 has 16 amino acids. Germline values: CDR1 MDHEN, CDR2 SYDVKM. CDR3 loop: CASTGPHRGQQGTQYF. The CDR3 DNA sequence: TGTGCCAGCACCGGACCCCACAGGGGGCAACAAGGGACCCAGTACTTC.

This clone was recorded a few times. Other DNA sequences in this specimen translate into the identical CDR3. The gene calls are TRBV6-4 and TRBJ2-3, with 15 bases that match TRBD2. Germline V gives CDR1 MRHNA, CDR2 SNTAGT. Losses at the gene ends were 2 bases for V and 4 bases for J; bases not matched to a gene: 1. The CDR3 covers 16 residues. CDR3 nucleotides: TGTGCCAGCAGTGACGGACTAGCGGGAGGGGCAGATACGCAGTATTTT. It is translated as CASSDGLAGGADTQYF.

The V and J genes are TRBV5-4 and TRBJ1-1; the match to TRBD1 covers 10 bases. CDR3 length equals 15 residues. From germline, CDR1 is SGHNT and CDR2 YYREEE (reference sequence). With V trimmed by 3 bases and J by 7 bases, 9 bases remained unmatched. CDR3 in DNA: TGTGCCAGCAGCTGGACAGGGGGAAGAAGGGGTGAAGCTTTCTTT. Translated: CASSWTGGRRGEAFF. Full variable domain (rest looked up from reference TRBV5-4 and TRBJ1-1): ETGVTQSPTHLIKTRGQQVTLRCSSQSGHNTVSWYQQALGQGPQFIFQYYREEENGRGNFPPRFSGLQFPNYSSELNVNALELDDSALYLCASSWTGGRRGEAFFGQGTRLTVV.

The chain links TRBV2 to TRBJ2-5, with TRBD2 matching 7 bases. This CDR3 contains 14 residues. V gave up 7 bases and J gave up 1 base; unmatched junction bases: 6. The germline V gene has CDR1 SNHLY and CDR2 FYNNEI. The CDR3 bases are TGTGCCAGCAAGGGAGGGCGAACCCAAGAGACCCAGTACTTC. Its protein product is CASKGGRTQETQYF.

The chain employs TRBV6-1 and TRBJ2-7, with TRBD2 identical over 12 bases. V gave up 3 bases and J gave up 2 bases; unmatched junction bases: 5. Germline V gene data show CDR1 as MNHNS and CDR2 as SASEGT. There are 16 residues in the CDR3. The CDR3 DNA follows: TGTGCCAGCAGTGATCCCGGGACTAGCGGGCCCTACGAGCAGTACTTC. This codes for CASSDPGTSGPYEQYF.

The chain employs TRBV6-1 and TRBJ2-3; perhaps TRBD2 as D (6 bases). CDR3 length equals 18 residues. The germline CDR1 and CDR2 sequences are MNHNS and SASEGT. V shed 1 base and J shed 6 bases, with 23 bases lying between them. In DNA, the CDR3 is TGTGCCAGCAGTGAAGAACAAGCGGCGGGACCGGCGCGCGATACGCAGTATTTT. Translating it yields CASSEEQAAGPARDTQYF.

J is TRBJ2-7 and V is TRBV6-5; possible D gene TRBD2, 5 bases. Germline CDR1 reads MNHEY; CDR2 reads SVGAGI. This CDR3 contains 15 residues. Trimming left V 0 bases short and J 1 base short, with 10 bases between. This CDR3 is CASSYSGLQSYEQYF. Written as DNA, the CDR3 is TGTGCCAGCAGTTACTCAGGACTGCAATCCTACGAGCAGTACTTC.

This clone came up a few times. V gene TRBV6-4 combines with J gene TRBJ2-1; D is undetermined. V lost 3 bases and J lost 5, with 8 bases in between. The CDR3 length is 13 residues. Germline CDR1 and CDR2: MRHNA and SNTAGT. The CDR3 loop is CASSEGSNNEQFF. The CDR3 DNA reads TGTGCCAGCAGTGAGGGGTCCAACAATGAGCAGTTCTTC.

This chain links TRBV14 with TRBJ1-1, with a weak D call TRBD1 (5 bases). Trimming removed 3 bases from V and 4 bases from J, with 9 bases in between. The CDR3 is made up of 13 amino acids. Germline values: CDR1 SGHDN, CDR2 FVKESK. DNA for the CDR3: TGTGCCAGCAGCCATGGGGGTGGCACTGAAGCTTTCTTT. Translation: CASSHGGGTEAFF.

This clone was recorded at least ten times. The chain recombines TRBV6-4 with TRBJ1-1, with 9 bases aligning to TRBD1. V lost 6 bases to trimming and J lost 1 base; unmatched junction nucleotides: 3. Germline assignment: CDR1 MRHNA and CDR2 SNTAGT. The CDR3 totals 14 residues. As DNA, the CDR3 is TGTGCCAGCAGACAGGACAGGGGGAACACTGAAGCTTTCTTT. It is translated as CASRQDRGNTEAFF.

V usage is TRBV21-1 and J usage is TRBJ2-1; TRBD1, as called in the table, went unchecked against the DNA. TRBV21-1 is flagged as a pseudogene. The CDR3 extends over 12 amino acids. The CDR3 DNA follows: TGTGCCCTATCTCAAGGAACAGGCGAGCAGTTCTTC. This gives the protein CALSQGTGEQFF.

About this clone: A read error is possible here, since a much larger clone lies one base away. In the same sample, other DNA sequences code for this CDR3. This chain links TRBV6-4 with TRBJ2-1; D possibly matches TRBD1 or TRBD2 (5 bases each). V was pared by 0 bases and J by 6 bases, with 6 bases between. From germline, CDR1 is MRHNA and CDR2 SNTAGT. The CDR3 length is 13 residues. This CDR3 reads CASSDSGVNEQFF. CDR3 nucleotide sequence: TGTGCCAGCAGTGACTCGGGGGTCAATGAGCAGTTCTTC.

The rearrangement uses TRBV18 and TRBJ2-1; possible D gene TRBD1, 6 bases. CDR1 is KGHSH and CDR2 is LQKENI in the germline V gene. Deletions cut 5 bases from V and 1 base from J, with 12 bases between. The CDR3 runs to 15 residues. CDR3 sequence (DNA): TGTGCCAGCTCAGCGACAGGCCTTTCCTACAATGAGCAGTTCTTC. This codes for CASSATGLSYNEQFF.

The chain recombines TRBV5-1 with TRBJ2-3; D may correspond to TRBD1 or TRBD2 (5 bases each). Trimming took off 2 bases at V and 5 bases at J, with 18 bases between the two ends. Germline lookup yields CDR1 SGHRS and CDR2 YFSETQ. The CDR3 is 16 amino acids. The CDR3 region is CASSLLTGTRGDTQYF. Written as DNA, the CDR3 is TGCGCCAGCAGCTTACTAACCGGGACCCGGGGAGATACGCAGTATTTT.

The rearrangement links TRBV29-1 to TRBJ2-7, with TRBD1 matching 7 bases. Looked up from germline, CDR1 is SQVTM and CDR2 is ANQGSEA. The CDR3 has 14 residues. After removal of 4 bases from V and 0 bases from J, the junction contained 6 bases not matched to a gene. CDR3 residues: CSVGAQGVSYEQYF. CDR3 DNA: TGCAGCGTTGGGGCTCAGGGGGTCTCCTACGAGCAGTACTTC.